The 20 T cell receptor beta chains in this list originate from one sample, sequenced in a study of control samples from healthy donors and cancer patients. Libraries were prepared by immunoSEQ multiplex PCR; TCRdb keeps only in-frame clonotypes and omits some of them. The sample shows 55,000 to 70,000 clones, more than 85% of them seen only once. Sequencing was done on a sample of PBMCs. These receptors were taken from a man between 25 and 39 years old with colorectal cancer.

This clone appeared once. The genes are TRBV2 and TRBJ2-5; D may be TRBD2 (5 bases). The germline V and J ends were trimmed by 1 base and 5 bases, with 20 bases remaining between them. The CDR3 loop spans 17 amino acids. CDR1 SNHLY and CDR2 FYNNEI come from the germline V gene. CDR3 protein: CASSEDRGSLRWETQYF. CDR3 nucleotides: TGTGCCAGCAGTGAAGATCGGGGTAGCCTTAGATGGGAGACCCAGTACTTC.

V is TRBV6-5 and J is TRBJ2-3; D tentatively fits TRBD1 or TRBD2 (5 bases each). Between the trimmed V and J ends, which lost 8 bases and 7 bases, there was a span of 13 bases. The germline V gene has CDR1 MNHEY and CDR2 SVGAGI. This CDR3 is 12 amino acids long. In DNA, the CDR3 is TGTGCCAGCTGGGGGAGCACTTATACGCAGTATTTT. Its protein is CASWGSTYTQYF.

The V call is TRBV19, the J call TRBJ1-1; weak D call: TRBD1 (6 bases). The CDR3 totals 16 residues. Germline V lookup: CDR1 LNHDA, CDR2 SQIVND (reference sequence). Trimming cost V 2 bases and J 1 base, with 14 bases left between them. The CDR3 region is CASSIQVGGWNTEAFF. The DNA of the CDR3 is TGTGCCAGTAGTATACAGGTTGGGGGCTGGAACACTGAAGCTTTCTTT.

This chain joins TRBV6-5 and TRBJ1-1; no firm D call. CDR3 size: 15 residues. Germline CDR1 and CDR2: MNHEY and SVGAGI. V was clipped by 2 bases and J by 3 bases, with 13 bases between them. In DNA form, the CDR3 reads TGTGCCAGCAGTTACCGCGGGCAGTTAGACACTGAAGCTTTCTTT. Translating it yields CASSYRGQLDTEAFF.

This sequence joins TRBV29-1 and TRBJ1-3; D is perhaps TRBD1 (6 bases). Germline loops: CDR1 SQVTM, CDR2 ANQGSEA. This CDR3 has 16 residues. V lost 3 bases, J lost 0 bases, and 15 bases lay in between. CDR3 in amino acids: CSVDVWTAFSGNTIYF. The CDR3 nucleotides read TGCAGCGTTGACGTATGGACAGCCTTCTCTGGAAACACCATATATTTT. The full variable domain, completed using reference TRBV29-1 and TRBJ1-3, is SAVISQKPSRDICQRGTSLTIQCQVDSQVTMMFWYRQQPGQSLTLIATANQGSEATYESGFVIDKFPISRPNLTFSTLTVSNMSPEDSSIYLCSVDVWTAFSGNTIYFGEGSWLTVV.

The CDR3 spells CASSKERRGGTDTQYF. The CDR3 DNA follows: TGCGCCAGCAGCAAGGAACGGCGGGGGGGCACAGATACGCAGTATTTT. This chain uses TRBV4-3 with TRBJ2-3, with 8 bases identical to TRBD2. Per the germline V gene, CDR1 is LGHNA and CDR2 is YSLEER. V lost 5 bases to trimming and J lost 1 base; unmatched junction nucleotides: 8. The CDR3 extends over 16 amino acids.

The rearrangement joins TRBV7-9 to TRBJ1-5, with D possibly TRBD1 on 5 matching bases. Trimming removed 5 bases from V and 2 bases from J, with 16 bases in between. The CDR3 is 16 residues long. Germline V gives CDR1 SEHNR, CDR2 FQNEAQ (reference sequence). The CDR3 DNA reads TGTGCCAGCAGCCAATCCGGGGCCAGAGGCAATCAGCCCCAGCATTTT. Translated: CASSQSGARGNQPQHF.

DNA of the CDR3: TGTGCCAGCTCACCGCTGTACAGGGATCAGGCCACCTTC. As protein: CASSPLYRDQATF. The chain is built from TRBV18 and TRBJ1-2, with D perhaps matching TRBD1 (6 bases). The CDR3 covers 13 residues. V gave up 3 bases and J gave up 13 bases, with 18 bases separating them. Germline V gene data show CDR1 as KGHSH and CDR2 as LQKENI.

The chain uses TRBV6-2 or TRBV6-3 and TRBJ1-2; D is unresolved. Trimming cost V 0 bases and J 10 bases, with 12 bases left between them. Germline-derived CDR1 and CDR2 are MNHEY and SVGEGT. This CDR3 is 13 amino acids long. The CDR3 DNA is TGTGCCAGCAGTTACTCGGCCCGGACCGCCTACACCTTC. This gives the protein CASSYSARTAYTF.

The rearrangement uses TRBV19 and TRBJ1-5; D remains unclear. CDR1 is LNHDA and CDR2 is SQIVND in the germline V gene (reference sequence). V was clipped by 1 base and J by 4 bases, with 8 bases between them. The CDR3 is made up of 14 amino acids. CDR3 DNA: TGTGCCAGTAGTATAGCTGGTCGAAATCAGCCCCAGCATTTT. Translation: CASSIAGRNQPQHF. The entire variable domain, with the rest obtained from reference TRBV19 and TRBJ1-5, is as follows: DGGITQSPKYLFRKEGQNVTLSCEQNLNHDAMYWYRQDPGQGLRLIYYSQIVNDFQKGDIAEGYSVSREKKESFPLTVTSAQKNPTAFYLCASSIAGRNQPQHFGDGTRLSIL.

The count of this clone is one. The gene calls are TRBV9 and TRBJ1-1, with D unclear. The CDR3 length is 13 residues. Trimming removed 6 bases from V and 5 bases from J, with 14 bases in between. CDR1 is SGDLS and CDR2 is YYNGEE in the germline V gene. CDR3 in amino acids: CASTPPVGTEAFF. In nucleotides, the CDR3 is TGTGCCAGCACTCCTCCGGTGGGTACTGAAGCTTTCTTT. Based on the CDR3 plus reference TRBV9 and TRBJ1-1, the full variable domain is DSGVTQTPKHLITATGQRVTLRCSPRSGDLSVYWYQQSLDQGLQFLIQYYNGEERAKGNILERFSAQQFPDLHSELNLSSLELGDSALYFCASTPPVGTEAFFGQGTRLTVV.

V gene TRBV5-1 combines with J gene TRBJ2-5, with 8 bases identical to TRBD1. Germline V lookup: CDR1 SGHRS, CDR2 YFSETQ. V gave up 0 bases and J gave up 6 bases; unmatched junction bases: 7. The CDR3 totals 15 residues. The CDR3 DNA follows: TGCGCCAGCAGCTTGGATGGACAGGGTAGACAGACCCAGTACTTC. Encoded protein: CASSLDGQGRQTQYF.

The chain joins TRBV19 to TRBJ2-1; no clear D. The CDR3 has 13 amino acids. CDR1 and CDR2 from the germline V gene are LNHDA and SQIVND (reference sequence). Trimming took 5 bases from V and 0 from J, leaving 5 bases between them. The CDR3 DNA reads TGTGCCAGTAGTTTAAGCTCCTACAATGAGCAGTTCTTC. It codes for CASSLSSYNEQFF.

The chain couples TRBV9 to TRBJ1-5; D is uncertain. Trimming removed 0 bases from V and 4 bases from J, with 11 bases in between. The CDR3 has 15 amino acids. Per germline, CDR1 SGDLS and CDR2 YYNGEE. As DNA, the CDR3 is TGTGCCAGCAGCGTAGCTGGGGAAGAAAATCAGCCCCAGCATTTT. This encodes CASSVAGEENQPQHF.

The chain joins TRBV7-8 to TRBJ2-7; TRBD2 matches at 12 bases. CDR3 length equals 15 residues. From germline, CDR1 is SGHVS and CDR2 FQNEAQ. V lost 0 bases, J lost 7 bases, and 4 bases stayed unmatched. The CDR3 nucleotides read TGTGCCAGCAGCTTAGCGACTAGCGGGGGAAAGGAGCAGTACTTC. This gives the protein CASSLATSGGKEQYF.

This rearrangement joins TRBV7-2 to TRBJ2-1; TRBD1 agrees at 8 bases. This CDR3 is built from 15 residues. V trimming: 6 bases; J trimming: 2 bases; junction bases outside the gene matches: 6. The germline CDR1 and CDR2 sequences are SGHTA and FQGNSA. The CDR3 is CASRFGQGAYNEQFF. The CDR3 nucleotides read TGTGCCAGCAGGTTCGGACAGGGAGCCTACAATGAGCAGTTCTTC. Full variable domain (missing parts from reference TRBV7-2 and TRBJ2-1): GAGVSQSPSNKVTEKGKDVELRCDPISGHTALYWYRQSLGQGLEFLIYFQGNSAPDKSGLPSDRFSAERTGGSVSTLTIQRTQQEDSAVYLCASRFGQGAYNEQFFGPGTRLTVL.

The chain links TRBV11-2 to TRBJ2-6; D unresolved. The CDR3 is made up of 13 amino acids. V shed 6 bases and J shed 0 bases, with 3 bases lying between them. The germline V gene has CDR1 SGHAT and CDR2 FQNNGV. The CDR3 region is CASRNSGANVLTF. In DNA form, the CDR3 reads TGTGCCAGCAGGAACTCTGGGGCCAACGTCCTGACTTTC.

This chain links TRBV12-3 or TRBV12-4 with TRBJ2-7; unclear D gene. The CDR3 consists of 11 residues. The V end was cut by 4 bases, the J end by 6 bases, with 7 bases between. DNA for the CDR3: TGTGCCAGCAGTTCATCGTTCGAGCAGTACTTC. This translates into CASSSSFEQYF.

J is TRBJ2-5 and V is TRBV4-3; 10 positions match TRBD2. J was trimmed by 4 bases and V by 1 base; bases with no gene match: 12. The CDR3 consists of 18 residues. Germline lookup yields CDR1 LGHNA and CDR2 YSLEER. As DNA, the CDR3 is TGCGCCAGCAGCCAAGCACCAGTAGTCGCTAGCGGGGGAGAGACCCAGTACTTC. This gives the protein CASSQAPVVASGGETQYF.

The V gene is TRBV11-3, the J gene TRBJ2-1; either TRBD1 or TRBD2 may supply D (5 bases each). This CDR3 region has 15 residues. Trimming pared 5 bases from V and 6 bases from J, leaving 17 bases between. Germline CDR1 is SGHNT and CDR2 is YENEEA. CDR3 coding DNA: TGTGCCAGCAGCATTCGAAGTCCGGGGCCCAATGAGCAGTTCTTC. This gives the protein CASSIRSPGPNEQFF.